The clone carrying this T cell receptor (beta chain) appeared a single time. The antigen remains undetermined. CDR3 length equals 14 residues. Looked up from germline, CDR1 is SEHNR and CDR2 is FQNEAQ (reference sequence). The V end lost 5 bases, the J end lost 2 bases, and 12 bases lay between the germline ends. In the PCR, 60 Vbeta and 13 Jbeta primers were used. The method was immunoSEQ multiplex PCR; TCRdb's version includes in-frame clones alone and lacks a portion of them. The sample includes around 180,000 clones, more than 60% of them seen just once. The record originates from a study of cytomegalovirus exposure and HLA in healthy donors. Study-wide results and limits: Among TCR sequences, most were rare, though some public TCRs appeared in many donors. The authors listed around 150 TCR beta chains as cytomegalovirus-associated.

Material for sequencing was PBMCs. The sequence was collected from a woman in her thirties in good health and CMV-seropositive. The chain is built from TRBV7-9 and TRBJ2-5; D may be TRBD1 (6 bases). CDR3 sequence reads: CASSRRTEQETQYF. For the CDR3, the DNA is TGTGCCAGCAGCAGGAGGACAGAGCAAGAGACCCAGTACTTC.